The following is a TCR beta chain sequence with its context. This record comes from a study of cytomegalovirus exposure and HLA in healthy donors. PCR used 60 Vbeta primers and 13 Jbeta primers. TCRdb keeps only in-frame clones here, not all; method: immunoSEQ multiplex PCR. In the table there are about 190,000 clones, roughly four fifths of which are singletons. Sequenced input: PBMCs. This TCR was sampled from a woman aged 30 to 39 in good health and CMV-seropositive.

CDR3 nucleotides: TGCAGCGTTGAGGAGCGGGCGGCCACTGAAGCTTTCTTT. Protein sequence: CSVEERAATEAFF. The chain is built from TRBV29-1 and TRBJ1-1, with D unclear. CDR1 and CDR2 (germline): SQVTM, ANQGSEA. Trimming shortened V by 3 bases and J by 4 bases, and 12 bases separated the two germline ends. This CDR3 spans 13 amino acids.